This entry is about one TCR beta chain. The specificity of this receptor is unknown. No much larger clonotype is one base removed from it; base qualities were not supplied. During colonoscopy, one to two rectal pinch biopsies were obtained for research purposes. Before the diagnostic colonoscopy, none of the ulcerative colitis patients had been given immunosuppressive medication. Before DNA isolation, rectal biopsies were subjected to proteinase K digestion. The Wizard kit (Promega) was used to extract genomic DNA from the blood and intestinal samples. Through the immunoSEQ TRB Survey service, multiplex V and J primers were used to amplify rearranged CDR3 beta regions from genomic DNA. To keep sequencing depth the same across samples, survey-level depth of up to 500,000 reads per sample was applied. The libraries were purified and pooled, then sequenced using Illumina technology. The source study handled its data this way. Productive clonality, sample overlap, pairwise scatters, CDR3 beta length, V/D/J gene usage and productiveness were all assessed with the immunoSEQ online tools. Calculated diversity was defined as the number of unique rearrangements divided by total templates, multiplied by 100, and Shannon and Simpson indices were computed as well. For principal component analysis, Z-score normalized data were analyzed with the R prcomp function and the ggbiplot package. Morisita's index was used to measure clonal overlap between blood and rectum within each subject. Entries here come from immuneACCESS through TCRdb and include only in-frame sequences with V and J called. Some clones fail to appear in such tables; in the studies checked, an unresolved V gene covers under half of the shortfall, and the cause of the remainder is unknown. Clonal size and the V and J genes are those of that table, whereas D and trimming came from the DNA. Counted in this sample were approximately 40,000 clones; roughly four fifths of them appeared once. Roughly 8.6% of the sample lies in the top ten.

The CDR3 starts with the cysteine, ends with the phenylalanine, and has 15 residues. Of all the DNA, just the CDR3 is kept, 45 bases in frame from base 1. Sequences SGDLS (CDR1) and YYNGEE (CDR2) are obtained from the germline V gene. V was cut back by 8 bases and J by 3 bases, leaving a gap of 17 bases between them. This record comes from a study of pediatric ulcerative colitis (dated by TCRdb to 2018 to 2020). At the level of the whole study: Of the ulcerative colitis patients, about seven had pancolitis and two had left-sided colitis, and histology in every patient was consistent with ulcerative colitis. Nine or ten newly diagnosed, treatment-naive pediatric ulcerative colitis patients and a handful of non-IBD control children each provided paired blood and rectal samples. By Pediatric Ulcerative Colitis Activity Index, mild disease was classified in a couple of patients, moderate disease in several and acute severe colitis in three.

Findings and caveats that apply to the study as a whole: A couple of rectal CDR3 clonotypes were found in every ulcerative colitis patient but in no control. Because repertoires were derived from total lymphocyte DNA, patterns in rare subsets such as regulatory T cells may not have been reflected. Blood-derived T cells may have been included in rectal pinch biopsies, especially in patients with overt colitis. With only a handful of individuals, the healthy control group was small. Controls, mild-moderate and acute severe colitis patients were separated by rectal repertoire features, and reduced rectal diversity due to clonal expansions was observed in acute severe colitis. Compared with controls, ulcerative colitis patients showed significantly higher autologous blood-rectal clonal overlap, a finding that suggests increased T cell trafficking to inflamed tissue. For technical reasons, substantially fewer templates were yielded by the blood samples of a couple of patients, and these blood samples were excluded from blood-rectal overlap analysis.

This TCR came from a boy aged 5-17 years with severe ulcerative colitis. The chain joins TRBV9 to TRBJ2-2; a tentative D call is TRBD2 (6 bases match). The specimen sequenced was gut tissue. The DNA sequence is TGTGCCAGTAACTGGGGGTTAGCGGACACCGGGGAGCTGTTTTTT. Its amino acids are CASNWGLADTGELFF.